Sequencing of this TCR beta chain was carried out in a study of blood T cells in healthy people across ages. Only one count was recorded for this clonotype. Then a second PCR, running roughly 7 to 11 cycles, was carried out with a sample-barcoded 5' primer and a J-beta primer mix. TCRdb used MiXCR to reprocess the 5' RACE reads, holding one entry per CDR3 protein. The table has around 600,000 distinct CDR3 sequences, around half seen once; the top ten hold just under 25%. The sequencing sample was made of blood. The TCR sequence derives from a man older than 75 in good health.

The CDR3 loop reads CSVDGTGVDRYTF. In DNA, the CDR3 is TGCAGCGTTGATGGGACAGGGGTAGATCGCTACACCTTC. This chain connects TRBV29-1 to TRBJ1-2, with 10 bases that match TRBD1. The ends lost 3 bases at V and 9 bases at J; junction bases unmatched: 7. The CDR3 covers 13 residues. The germline V gene has CDR1 SQVTM and CDR2 ANQGSEA.